This TCR beta chain is from a study of memory CD4+ T cells and cytomegalovirus serostatus (dated by TCRdb to about 2019). At the level of the whole study: The cohort comprised 33 healthy Belgian adults, 9 CMV seropositive and some 25 CMV seronegative. The study sequenced CD4+ memory TCRbeta repertoires of a Belgian cohort with known cytomegalovirus serostatus to replicate a published TCR-based CMV serostatus classifier.

A FACSAria II was used to sort memory CD4+ T cells, defined as single viable CD3+CD4+CD8-CD45RO+ cells. CMV serostatus was determined using a Roche Elecsys assay that detects serum IgG against CMV pp150, pp28, p38 and p52. Following thawing, total CD4+ T cells were enriched through positive selection using CD4 magnetic microbeads. The samples came from a different study that was designed specifically to examine the CD4+ T cell memory repertoire. Following standard operating procedures, peripheral blood mononuclear cells were isolated and cryopreserved, while serum was kept at -80 degrees C. The staining relied on CD3-PerCP (BW264/56), CD4-APC (RPA-T4), CD45RO-PE (UCHT1) and CD8-Pacific Orange (3B5) antibodies, and Sytox blue was used to exclude non-viable cells. Genomic DNA was extracted from sorted cells with the Quick-DNA Microprep Kit. Amplification of TCRbeta DNA was done with the immunoSEQ hsTCRbeta kit, following the protocol from the manufacturer. TCRbeta libraries were sequenced on an Illumina MiSeq instrument. As for the original processing: After out-of-frame sequences were removed, under 2.5 million distinct TCRbeta sequences remained, averaging about 67,000 per individual. Two values were used to score each individual: the count of over 150 previously reported CMV-associated TCRbeta sequences and the total count of productive distinct TCRbeta sequences. A beta-binomial model was reimplemented in Python, and scikit-learn random forests with default parameters were trained on US cohort data. Classifier performance on the Belgian cohort was reported as the median AUC with percentile confidence intervals calculated over 10,000 bootstrap iterations. TCRdb took this table from immuneACCESS and kept in-frame rearrangements with V and J called. Such tables lack part of the clones; where checked against another copy, unresolved V genes explain under half of the gap, and the rest is unexplained. V, J and clone size derive from that table, while D and trimming were established from the DNA sequence. Present in this sample are over 75,000 clones, 80% of which were seen just once. The ten largest clones add up to 3.6% of the sample.

CDR1 MDHEN and CDR2 SYDVKM were looked up in the germline V gene. Trimmed from V: 5 bases; trimmed from J: 7 bases; junction bases lacking a gene match: 13. There are 15 amino acids in the CDR3, from cysteine to phenylalanine inclusive. Kept here is only the CDR3 DNA, which spans 45 bases and is read in frame from base 1. Comment on this clone: The antigen it recognizes is unknown. It has no much larger one-base neighbor in the sample; base qualities were not kept.

Results and caveats for the whole study, not just this receptor: CMV serostatus prediction reached a median bootstrapped AUC of 0.95 with the original framework and approximately 0.92 with a US-trained random forest. Of around 160 previously reported CMV-associated TCRbeta sequences, around 67 appeared in the CD4+ memory repertoires, each in one to five individuals. Unlike the original study, which covered naive and memory CD4+ and CD8+ populations, the Belgian study sequenced only CD4+CD45RO+ memory cells. On the Belgian cohort, the classifier based on the original framework reached a median bootstrapped AUC of approximately 0.94, with a 95% CI of 0.76-1.00. The results were interpreted as suggesting that the CMV-associated TCR signature is mostly present in the CD4+ memory repertoire.

The rearrangement combines TRBV28 with TRBJ2-7, with 8 central nucleotides matching TRBD1. This receptor was identified in an adult in good health and CMV-seropositive. Material: memory CD4+ T cells from blood. CDR3 region: CASSIPGQGVVEQYF. The nucleotides read TGTGCCAGCAGTATCCCTGGACAGGGCGTAGTGGAGCAGTACTTC.